The TCR beta chain described here comes from a study of T cell changes during pregnancy in multiple sclerosis (dated by TCRdb to about 2019). Study-wide context: The study examined how the T cell repertoire changed over the course of pregnancy in women with multiple sclerosis.

Comments on this clone: There is no known antigen for this receptor. The record has no base qualities; no much larger clone is one base away.

The library came from the immunoSEQ multiplex PCR assay. TCRdb mirrors the immuneACCESS table, restricted to in-frame sequences. Some clones are absent from its copies; in checked studies, under half trace to an unresolved V gene, and the reason for the others is unknown. Across this sample there are approximately 60,000 clones, with approximately 90% seen only once. The top ten constitute about 2.9% of the sample. The CDR3 covers 12 residues, taking in both the cysteine and the phenylalanine. Only the CDR3 portion is preserved as DNA: 36 bases, with reading frame beginning at the first base. Looking up the germline V gene yields CDR1 SQVTM and CDR2 ANQGSEA. Here V drops 7 bases and J drops 8 bases, and the junction holds 5 bases not matched to any gene.

The sequence derives from a female donor in good health, enrolled as a control in a pregnancy study. Source: peripheral blood, taken in the second trimester of pregnancy. The chain is encoded by TRBV29-1 joined to TRBJ1-4; 9 of the junction bases match TRBD1. At the DNA level, the sequence is TGCAGCGCCGGTGGACAGGGGGAAAAACTGTTTTTT. This encodes CSAGGQGEKLFF.